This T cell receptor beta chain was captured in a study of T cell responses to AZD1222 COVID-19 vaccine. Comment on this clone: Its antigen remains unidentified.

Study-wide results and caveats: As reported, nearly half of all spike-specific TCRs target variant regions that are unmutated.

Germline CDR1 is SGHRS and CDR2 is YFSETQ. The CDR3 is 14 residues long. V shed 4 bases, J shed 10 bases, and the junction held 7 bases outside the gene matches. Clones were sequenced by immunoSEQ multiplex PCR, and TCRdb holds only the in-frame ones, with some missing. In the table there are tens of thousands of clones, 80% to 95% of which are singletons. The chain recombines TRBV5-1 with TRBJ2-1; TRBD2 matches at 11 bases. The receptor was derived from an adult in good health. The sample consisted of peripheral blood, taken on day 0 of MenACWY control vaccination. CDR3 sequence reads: CASSAGTSGWEQFF. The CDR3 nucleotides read TGCGCCAGCAGCGCTGGGACTAGCGGATGGGAGCAGTTCTTC.